This passage covers 22 T cell receptor beta chains from one sample sequenced in a study of response to subunit inactivated influenza vaccine. TCRdb ran MiXCR on the RT-PCR reads and lists one entry per CDR3 protein. Here the sample spans about 780,000 distinct CDR3 sequences, approximately 17% being singletons. The input for sequencing was PBMCs from blood, taken 5 days after vaccination. Receptors were obtained from a middle-aged man who received an inactivated influenza vaccine.

This clonotype turned up a few times. The chain joins TRBV9 to TRBJ1-2; TRBD1 agrees at 9 bases. The length of the CDR3 is 15 residues. J lost 2 bases, V lost 3 bases, and 5 bases had no gene match. CDR1 is SGDLS and CDR2 is YYNGEE in the germline V gene. This CDR3 is CASSEGTGYNYGYTF. CDR3 DNA sequence: TGTGCCAGCAGCGAGGGGACAGGGTACAACTATGGCTACACCTTC.

A note on this clonotype: A much larger clonotype is one base distant, so this may be a read error. CDR3 nucleotides: TGCAGCGCCTCCGGGACTTCACACGGTGAGCAGTTCTTC. Its translation: CSASGTSHGEQFF. V and J are TRBV29-1 and TRBJ2-1; D perhaps matches TRBD2 (6 bases). The CDR3 sequence is 13 residues long. The germline CDR1 and CDR2 sequences are SQVTM and ANQGSEA. V gave up 7 bases and J gave up 9 bases, with 19 bases separating them.

The CDR3 loop is CSGAGLTGELFF. Written as DNA, the CDR3 is TGCAGTGGCGCGGGGTTAACCGGGGAGCTGTTTTTT. The chain employs TRBV20-1 and TRBJ2-2; TRBD2 might be the D (6 bases). The germline V gene encodes CDR1 DFQATT and CDR2 SNEGSKA (reference sequence). V lost 7 bases, J lost 5 bases, and 11 bases lay in between. CDR3 length: 12 residues.

In this sample, this clonotype turned up a few times. CDR3 sequence (DNA): TGCAGCGTGGGGTTCAGGGAAGGTGGCTACACCTTC. It yields the protein CSVGFREGGYTF. The V gene is TRBV29-1, the J gene TRBJ1-2, with a tentative D call TRBD1 (5 bases). CDR1 is SQVTM, CDR2 ANQGSEA, per germline. CDR3 length: 12 amino acids. V was pared by 6 bases and J by 7 bases, with 15 bases between.

This clonotype showed up just a few times. The chain recombines TRBV6-5 with TRBJ1-2; 8 bases are a match to TRBD1. V trimming: 6 bases; J trimming: 4 bases; junction bases outside the gene matches: 4. The CDR3 has 13 amino acids. Germline loops: CDR1 MNHEY, CDR2 SVGAGI. The CDR3: CASRFGQGYGYTF. The CDR3 coding sequence is TGTGCCAGCAGGTTCGGACAGGGCTATGGCTACACCTTC.

This clonotype was detected a few times. This rearrangement joins TRBV27 to TRBJ1-2; D call uncertain. Per germline, CDR1 MNHEY and CDR2 SMNVEV (reference sequence). The CDR3 is 13 amino acids. Trimming left V 3 bases short and J 4 bases short, with 9 bases between. DNA of the CDR3: TGTGCCAGCAGTTTGGGAAGAGCCTATGGCTACACCTTC. Translated, it gives CASSLGRAYGYTF.

The V and J genes are TRBV6-2 or TRBV6-3 and TRBJ2-3; D gene unclear. Germline V gene sequence: CDR1 MNHEY, CDR2 SVGEGT. V was clipped by 2 bases and J by 6 bases, with 9 bases between them. The CDR3 is 13 residues long. The CDR3 DNA reads as TGTGCCAGCAGTTACGTGACAAGGGATACGCAGTATTTT. Amino acids: CASSYVTRDTQYF.

This chain joins TRBV3-1 and TRBJ1-1; 9 nucleotides match TRBD1. The CDR3 is 14 residues long. Per germline, CDR1 LGHDT and CDR2 YNNKEL (reference sequence). V was pared by 2 bases and J by 4 bases, with 2 bases of the junction left unmatched. This CDR3 is CASSQRDRATEAFF. CDR3 DNA sequence: TGTGCCAGCAGCCAAAGGGACAGGGCCACTGAAGCTTTCTTT.

This chain connects TRBV10-3 to TRBJ2-1, with D hard to call. The V gene's germline CDR1 is ENHRY and CDR2 SYGVKD. The CDR3 covers 15 residues. V lost 2 bases and J lost 9, with 17 bases in between. This CDR3 is CAISEAIGPVGEQFF. CDR3 in DNA: TGTGCCATCAGTGAGGCGATAGGGCCCGTCGGTGAGCAGTTCTTC.

J is TRBJ2-1 and V is TRBV6-4, with 8 bases matching TRBD1. Germline values: CDR1 MRHNA, CDR2 SNTAGT. The CDR3 contains 15 residues. Germline trimming cut 3 bases from V and 5 bases from J; bases unmatched to any gene: 6. The CDR3 DNA reads TGTGCCAGCAGTGATTCAGGGGGCCCGAACAATGAGCAGTTCTTC. It specifies CASSDSGGPNNEQFF.

V is TRBV5-5 and J is TRBJ1-3; TRBD1 agrees at 9 bases. The CDR3 length is 18 residues. Germline lookup yields CDR1 SGHKS and CDR2 YYEKEE (reference sequence). The ends lost 0 bases at V and 1 base at J; junction bases unmatched: 8. The CDR3 reads CASSLVAGQGKSGNTIYF. The CDR3 DNA follows: TGTGCCAGCAGCTTGGTTGCTGGACAGGGGAAATCTGGAAACACCATATATTTT.

In this sample, this clonotype turned up many times. CDR3 nucleotide sequence: TGCAGCGCTCTGACTAGCGGGGGGGCAGGTGAGCAGTTCTTC. Protein sequence: CSALTSGGAGEQFF. This chain connects TRBV29-1 to TRBJ2-1; 14 bases map to TRBD2. The CDR3 extends over 14 amino acids. From germline, CDR1 is SQVTM and CDR2 ANQGSEA. V was pared by 7 bases and J by 9 bases, with 8 bases of the junction left unmatched.

This clonotype occurred a few times. The chain has TRBV6-5 and TRBJ2-7; D remains unclear. Germline assignment: CDR1 MNHEY and CDR2 SVGAGI. V lost 4 bases to trimming and J lost 7 bases, with 11 bases between them. This CDR3 contains 12 residues. The DNA for the CDR3 is TGTGCCAGCAGTTTCGAAGATGGGGAGCAGTACTTC. Translating it yields CASSFEDGEQYF.

This clonotype was seen a few times. The chain joins TRBV4-3 to TRBJ1-2, with unresolved D. The CDR3 loop spans 13 amino acids. Trimming pared 1 base from V and 8 bases from J, leaving 11 bases between. Germline V gene data show CDR1 as LGHNA and CDR2 as YSLEER. The CDR3 DNA reads as TGCGCCAGCAGCCAAGTAACGTCGGAGGGCTACACCTTC. It codes for CASSQVTSEGYTF.

The table lists this clonotype with a few counts. The chain uses TRBV7-2 and TRBJ2-7, with D tentatively TRBD2 (6 bases). Trimming shortened V by 0 bases and J by 5 bases, and 11 bases separated the two germline ends. Germline CDR1 reads SGHTA; CDR2 reads FQGNSA. CDR3 length: 14 amino acids. CDR3 nucleotide sequence: TGTGCCAGCAGCTTAGCCAGGGCGGGACACGAGCAGTACTTC. It translates to CASSLARAGHEQYF.

This clonotype was detected a few times. The J gene is TRBJ2-1, the V gene TRBV24-1; 12 bases fit TRBD1. The germline CDR1 and CDR2 sequences are KGHDR and SFDVKD. V gave up 10 bases and J gave up 7 bases; unmatched junction bases: 7. The CDR3 totals 14 residues. CDR3: CATTGQGAGNEQFF. CDR3 coding DNA: TGTGCCACGACGGGACAGGGGGCCGGGAATGAGCAGTTCTTC.

There are many counts of this clonotype. The V gene is TRBV5-1, the J gene TRBJ1-2; 8 positions match TRBD1. The germline gives CDR1 SGHRS, CDR2 YFSETQ. J gave up 4 bases and V 6 bases, and 5 bases lay outside the gene matches. The CDR3 length is 13 residues. The CDR3 spells CASTPGGGYGYTF. CDR3 DNA: TGCGCCAGCACCCCAGGGGGCGGCTATGGCTACACCTTC.

The chain employs TRBV20-1 and TRBJ2-4, with TRBD1 matching over 7 bases. Trimming at V came to 0 bases and at J to 4 bases, leaving 9 bases not matched to a gene. Germline V CDR1 and CDR2: DFQATT, SNEGSKA (reference sequence). This CDR3 has 16 residues. The CDR3 loop is CSARDANRGQKNIQYF. The CDR3 nucleotides are TGCAGTGCTAGAGATGCAAACCGGGGACAGAAAAACATTCAGTACTTC.

This clonotype was detected only a few times. The V call is TRBV10-3, the J call TRBJ2-1; no firm D call. Germline V gene data show CDR1 as ENHRY and CDR2 as SYGVKD. CDR3 length equals 16 residues. V shed 0 bases and J shed 0 bases, with 9 bases lying between them. The CDR3 loop is CAISESQRSSYNEQFF. CDR3 DNA: TGTGCCATCAGTGAGTCTCAGAGGAGCTCCTACAATGAGCAGTTCTTC.

J is TRBJ2-1 and V is TRBV12-3 or TRBV12-4; perhaps D is TRBD1 or TRBD2 (5 bases each). The V end was cut by 6 bases, the J end by 2 bases, with 17 bases between. The CDR3 covers 16 residues. CDR3: CASSHFGTPTYNEQFF. The CDR3 DNA follows: TGTGCCAGCAGCCATTTCGGGACCCCTACCTACAATGAGCAGTTCTTC.

This chain connects TRBV7-9 to TRBJ2-7; perhaps TRBD1 as D (6 bases). V was cut by 0 bases and J by 0 bases, with 9 bases left in between. The germline CDR1 and CDR2 sequences are SEHNR and FQNEAQ (reference sequence). The CDR3 has 15 amino acids. CDR3 DNA sequence: TGTGCCAGCAGCTTAGCGGGGGCCGCCTCCTACGAGCAGTACTTC. Translating it yields CASSLAGAASYEQYF.

In this sample, this clonotype turned up a few times. The rearrangement joins TRBV9 to TRBJ1-2; the D is unclear. From germline, CDR1 is SGDLS and CDR2 YYNGEE. The CDR3 runs to 13 residues. V was clipped by 0 bases and J by 4 bases, with 7 bases between them. CDR3 region: CASSVGGSYGYTF. The CDR3 coding sequence is TGTGCCAGCAGCGTAGGCGGGTCCTATGGCTACACCTTC.